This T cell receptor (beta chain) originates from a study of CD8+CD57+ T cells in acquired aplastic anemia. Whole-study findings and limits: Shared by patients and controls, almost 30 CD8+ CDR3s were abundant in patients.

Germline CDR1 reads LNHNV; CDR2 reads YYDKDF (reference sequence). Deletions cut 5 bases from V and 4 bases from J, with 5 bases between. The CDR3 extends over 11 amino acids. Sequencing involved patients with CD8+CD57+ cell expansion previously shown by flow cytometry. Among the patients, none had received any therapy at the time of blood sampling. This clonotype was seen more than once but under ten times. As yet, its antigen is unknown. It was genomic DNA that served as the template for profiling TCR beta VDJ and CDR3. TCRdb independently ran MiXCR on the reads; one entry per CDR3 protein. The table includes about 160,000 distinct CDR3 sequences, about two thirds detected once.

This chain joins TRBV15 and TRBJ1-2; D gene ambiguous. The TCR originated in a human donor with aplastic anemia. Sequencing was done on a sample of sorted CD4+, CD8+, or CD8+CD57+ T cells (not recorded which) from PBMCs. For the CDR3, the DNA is TGTGCCACCAGCCCTGGCTATGGCTACACCTTC. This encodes CATSPGYGYTF.